This TCR beta chain is from a study of T cells in tumors after PD-1 blockade. Study context: Mean per blood sample: 113,528 templates (roughly 22,000-257,772), 35,000 to 45,000 unique clonotypes.

The assay was immunoSEQ multiplex PCR, and TCRdb's table has in-frame clones only and misses some. The data hold 20,000 to 25,000 clones, with approximately 78% observed a single time. This clone was recorded once. The source of this sequence is a human donor with basal cell carcinoma. Specimen: PBMCs, collected before anti-PD-1 treatment.

The CDR3 DNA reads TGCGCCAGCAGCTGGGGGACCCCCGAGCAGTTCTTC. It yields the protein CASSWGTPEQFF. This rearrangement joins TRBV5-1 to TRBJ2-1, with D perhaps given as TRBD1 or TRBD2 (5 bases each). Per germline, CDR1 SGHRS and CDR2 YFSETQ. The CDR3 is 12 residues long. Trimming pared 3 bases from V and 10 bases from J, leaving 11 bases between.